This TCR beta chain originates from a study of T cell responses to AZD1222 COVID-19 vaccine. The count of this clone is one. As yet, its antigen is unknown. Produced via immunoSEQ multiplex PCR; TCRdb's table is partial and in-frame only. The data contain around 15,000 clones, roughly four fifths of them singletons. The study, taken as a whole, reports: Donors were mostly white British, more females; clonal diversity possibly underestimated. Spike-specific TCR breadth rose after two AZD1222 doses, and depth rose as well.

This CDR3 spans 16 amino acids. V was trimmed by 1 base and J by 3 bases, leaving 15 bases between them. Germline loops: CDR1 SGHTA, CDR2 FQGNSA. Doses given second, at about 4 or about 12 weeks, were pooled. The origin of this receptor is an adult who received the AZD1222 COVID-19 vaccine. The chain links TRBV7-2 to TRBJ1-2, with D tentatively TRBD1 (5 bases). The sequences come from peripheral blood, collected 28 days after the second AZD1222 dose. The CDR3 region is CASSLELGRAYYGYTF. As DNA, the CDR3 is TGTGCCAGCAGCTTAGAGCTTGGCAGGGCTTACTATGGCTACACCTTC.